This T cell receptor beta chain was sequenced for a study of T cell repertoires in cytomegalovirus infection. TCRdb re-called the reads through MiXCR, storing one row per CDR3 protein. The sample lists about 450,000 distinct CDR3 sequences; under 40% were seen once. Trimming took 3 bases from V and 1 from J, leaving 3 bases between them. Germline V CDR1 and CDR2: LNHDA, SQIVND (reference sequence). The CDR3 has 12 residues. The source material was PBMCs. This chain links TRBV19 with TRBJ1-1; D is uncertain. The TCR was taken from a human donor in good health (CMV status not recorded). Some clones in this sample may be carry-over from other donors' samples. CDR3 sequence (DNA): TGTGCCAGTAGTATCTGGAACACTGAAGCTTTCTTT. Its protein is CASSIWNTEAFF. The full variable domain, rest sourced from reference TRBV19 and TRBJ1-1, is DGGITQSPKYLFRKEGQNVTLSCEQNLNHDAMYWYRQDPGQGLRLIYYSQIVNDFQKGDIAEGYSVSREKKESFPLTVTSAQKNPTAFYLCASSIWNTEAFFGQGTRLTVV.